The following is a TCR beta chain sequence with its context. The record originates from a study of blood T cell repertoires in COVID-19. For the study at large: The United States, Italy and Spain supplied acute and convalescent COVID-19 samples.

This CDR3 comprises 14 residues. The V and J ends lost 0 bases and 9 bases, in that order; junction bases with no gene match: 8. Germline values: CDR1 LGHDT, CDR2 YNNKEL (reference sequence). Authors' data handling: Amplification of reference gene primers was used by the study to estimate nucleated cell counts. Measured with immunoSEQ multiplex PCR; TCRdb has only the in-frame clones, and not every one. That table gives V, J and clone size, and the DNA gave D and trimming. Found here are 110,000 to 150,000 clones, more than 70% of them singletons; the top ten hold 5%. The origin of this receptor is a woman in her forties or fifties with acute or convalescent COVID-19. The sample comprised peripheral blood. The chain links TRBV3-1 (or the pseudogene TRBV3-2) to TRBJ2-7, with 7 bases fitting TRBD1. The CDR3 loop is CASSQELQGTLQYF. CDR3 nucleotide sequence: TGTGCCAGCAGCCAAGAGTTACAGGGGACCCTGCAGTACTTC.